This TCR beta chain was observed in a study of T-cell memory formation after mild COVID-19 (dated by TCRdb to the early 2020s). With respect to the entire study: TCR sequence clusters from the two donors were found to be largely donor specific. T-cell clones expanding and contracting after mild COVID-19 in a couple of donors were tracked by longitudinal TCRalpha and TCRbeta repertoire sequencing. The cohort comprised two young, previously healthy adult volunteers, one female and one male.

Summary of the overall study and its limitations: Contracting CD4+ clones were located mainly in the CM and EM memory subsets, whereas CD8+ clones were found to be enriched in EMRA. The second-wave clones that peaked on day 37 were not confirmed to be SARS-CoV-2 specific. Some responding clones were detected in pre-infection memory, suggesting pre-existing cross-reactive memory T cells joined the SARS-CoV-2 response. Balanced CD4/CD8 phenotypes were observed for clones contracting from day 15 to 85, whereas a bias towards CD4+ was observed for a second wave of clones expanding from day 15 to 37. The study covered only a couple of mild cases, and larger cohorts including severe cases with pre-infection samples were considered necessary.

These reads were obtained on an Illumina NovaSeq 6000. TCRalpha and TCRbeta cDNA libraries were built by 5'RACE with constant-segment primers, adding sample barcodes and unique molecular identifiers. RNA was extracted from every sample with Trizol reagent. Amplification of the libraries took two PCR steps, and the second step added a second sample barcode plus Illumina TruSeq adapters. Libraries were sequenced on an Illumina NovaSeq with 2 x 150 bp paired-end reads. The study's own analysis went as follows. Reads were demultiplexed and collapsed into UMI-guided consensus sequences with migec v1.2.7. Using mixcr v2.1.11, UMI consensuses were aligned to TRA and TRB V and J templates and then assembled into clonotypes. Expanded or contracted clonotypes were those called significant by both edgeR and NoisET, with noise models trained on biological replicates. For edgeR calls, the thresholds were a false discovery rate-adjusted p below 0.01 and a log2 fold-change of 1. As an exploratory analysis of dynamics, max-normalized trajectories of the 1000 most abundant clonotypes were examined with PCA combined with hierarchical clustering. Separately sequenced CD4+ and CD8+ repertoires were used to assign a CD4 or CD8 phenotype to each responding clone. Clones were called with MiXCR by TCRdb after fastp trimmed the public reads at Q25, and only in-frame beta chains were retained. CDR3 protein sequences are deduplicated, and each keeps its most common genes and DNA. In this record, the V and J calls reflect TCRdb's handling and not the investigators' own analysis. The sample table holds about 560,000 distinct CDR3 sequences, of which about a sixth were seen once. 12% of the sample lies in the top ten.

CDR3 length: 14 amino acids, cysteine to phenylalanine. Just CDR3 DNA is preserved here, 42 bases in frame from base 1. Trimming costs V 0 bases and J 2 bases, and their ends lie 8 bases apart. CDR1 and CDR2, per the germline V gene, are SGDLS and YYNGEE. The sample holds many counts of this clonotype. It lacks a known antigen. The sample holds no much larger clone one base away, and base qualities are not on file. Ficoll-Paque density gradient centrifugation was used to isolate PBMCs. The source is an adult woman who had mild COVID-19 (a few samples of this study predate the infection). The sample titles of this study are shuffled in the database, so cell type and time point are left out; the donor was told from shared clones. The sequence joins TRBV9 to TRBJ2-5, and perhaps TRBD2 as D gene, on 6 matching bases. The sequenced sample was PBMCs or a T cell subset sorted from them (not recorded which). The nucleotide sequence reads as follows: TGTGCCAGCAGCGTAGGGACTACTCAAGAGACCCAGTACTTC. This sequence encodes CASSVGTTQETQYF.